Listed below are T cell receptor beta chains from one sample, sequenced in a study of T-cell reconstitution after alpha-beta-depleted transplantation in children. A single record per CDR3 protein comes from TCRdb applying MiXCR to the PCR reads. The table has about 300,000 distinct CDR3 sequences, over 7.5% seen once. Sample: peripheral blood, taken 360 days after TCRalphabeta/CD19-depleted stem cell transplant. The receptors were sampled from a female patient aged 2-10 years who had a stem cell transplant for Fanconi anemia, so the T cells may come from the graft donor. Both conserved end residues are trimmed from each CDR3. The D gene is left open where the match is weak.

>TRBD2|TRBV9
ASSVGGTTTDTQY
>TRBD2|TRBV5-1
ASSWAEAGEGQF
>TRBD2|TRBV24-1
ATSDNHLAGRYNEQF
>-|TRBV11-3
ASSFQGNPEAF
>TRBD2|TRBV6-2/TRBV6-3
ASSVTSGSTGELF
>TRBD1|TRBV5-1
ASSDIQGAGNIQY
>TRBD2|TRBV27
ASSRIAGGPDTQY
>TRBD2|TRBV7-2
ASSFSAGVGQETQY
>-|TRBV20-1
SARADATNTGELF
>TRBD1|TRBV6-5
ATWRQGISGELF
>-|TRBV5-1
ASSFSDTPSYGYT
>TRBD1|TRBV12-3/TRBV12-4
ASSLALGTGQGF
>TRBD1|TRBV19
ASRDRTGGYTGELF
>-|TRBV15
ATSRDPYGPMRNIQY
>TRBD2|TRBV10-2
ASSEPGLAGGTHYNEQF
>TRBD2|TRBV4-2
ASRTVAGGENEQF
>-|TRBV28
ASSLAPVWGYQPQH
>-|TRBV28
ASSAPYYQPQH
>-|TRBV15
ATSRRVDSNQPQH
>-|TRBV11-2
ASSLVLGRHTEAF
>-|TRBV3-1
ASSPSVDEQY
>TRBD2|TRBV12-3/TRBV12-4
ASSFSGGLTGELF
>-|TRBV2
AIMRALLYGYT
>-|TRBV5-1
ASSPRTASYGYT
>-|TRBV20-1
SARDSKGNTEAF
>-|TRBV2
ASSESVPSYNEQF
>-|TRBV7-3
ASSSRIGETQY
>-|TRBV10-3
AINQGMGSYNEQF
>-|TRBV24-1
ATSDFSRENEQF
>-|TRBV7-3
ASSLMAGTESF
>-|TRBV12-3/TRBV12-4
ASTRDLYNEQF
>-|TRBV2
ASILETDINEQF
>-|TRBV15
ATRGAQSSYNSPLH
>-|TRBV5-1
ASSLEMGAYYEQY
>-|TRBV7-9
ASSLKSAGNTEAF
>-|TRBV5-1
ASSLGAFPIGREQF
>TRBD2|TRBV7-9
ASSLGGGANTGELF
>TRBD1|TRBV7-3
ASSQTGLRDTEAF
>-|TRBV10-3
AISESMGRSRGNSPLH
>-|TRBV20-1
SAARTAPKLF
>-|TRBV6-1
ASSPFSTSGNGYT
>-|TRBV6-1
ASSEPGKGSNTGELF
>-|TRBV9
ASSVGISGTGELF
>-|TRBV12-3/TRBV12-4
ASSFANEQF
>TRBD1|TRBV18
ASSTLGTVQETQY
>-|TRBV20-1
SVLERPEAF
>-|TRBV15
ATSKGFDQPQH
>TRBD1|TRBV12-3/TRBV12-4
ASRPGGWDTQY
>TRBD1|TRBV5-8
ASPGQGDRNTEAF
>-|TRBV7-9
ASSPPGIPSGDTQY
>-|TRBV3-1
ASSHGGNTGELF
>-|TRBV7-2
ASSLRLLTGAFYNEQF
>-|TRBV28
ASSFSSRMY
>TRBD2|TRBV28
ASSSAPPLAGGF